The rows below give T cell receptor beta chains drawn from one sample of a study of cytomegalovirus exposure and HLA in healthy donors. Sequencing used immunoSEQ multiplex PCR; TCRdb keeps in-frame clones, though not all of them. The sample lists 150,000 or so clones, about 85% occurring once. The specimen was PBMCs. The receptors shown here come from a man in his thirties or forties in good health and CMV-seropositive. Each CDR3 is given with its conserved first and last residue. The D gene is left open where the match is weak. Clone size is stated in some rows and not others, as once, few, many or a class when expanded.

CDR3nt	CDR3aa	d_gene	abundance	v_gene	j_gene	len
TGTGCCAGCTCACCGGGCTTAGGGAGAGATGGCTATGGCTACACCTTC	CASSPGLGRDGYGYTF	.	.	TRBV18	TRBJ1-2	16
TGTGCCAGCACCGCGGGACAGGGGGCGGGGAATGGCTACACCTTC	CASTAGQGAGNGYTF	TRBD1	.	TRBV27	TRBJ1-2	15
TGTGCCTGGAGTAATGGACAGGCTAAGGGAAACACCATATATTTT	CAWSNGQAKGNTIYF	TRBD1	.	TRBV30	TRBJ1-3	15
TGTGCCAGCAGCTTTTCCCTCTGGGGGGGGACCGAGCAGTACTTC	CASSFSLWGGTEQYF	TRBD2	.	TRBV7-8	TRBJ2-7	15
TGCAGTGCTAGTAGACAGGGCGGCTACACCTTC	CSASRQGGYTF	TRBD1	.	TRBV20-1	TRBJ1-2	11
TGTGCCTGGAGTGTTTTACAAGGAAACACCATATATTTT	CAWSVLQGNTIYF	.	once	TRBV30	TRBJ1-3	13
TGTGCCAGCAGTTACCCGAAAGGGGTTTCTGGTGAAAAACTGTTTTTT	CASSYPKGVSGEKLFF	.	.	TRBV6-6	TRBJ1-4	16
TGTGCCAGCACTACCGGGAGCGGGGAGCTGTTTTTT	CASTTGSGELFF	.	.	TRBV6-1	TRBJ2-2	12
TGTGCCAGCAGGACTTTAGGGACAGCGAACACTGAAGCTTTCTTT	CASRTLGTANTEAFF	TRBD1	.	TRBV27	TRBJ1-1	15
TGTGCCAGCAGCTTAACTAGCGGGAAGGTTAATGAGCAGTTCTTC	CASSLTSGKVNEQFF	TRBD2	.	TRBV7-3	TRBJ2-1	15
TGTGCCAGCAGTTTTCCGGGACAGGGGTCCGATGAGCAGTTCTTC	CASSFPGQGSDEQFF	TRBD1	.	TRBV27	TRBJ2-1	15
TGTGCCAGCGGAGTTTGGAGCGGGCGTAACAATGAGCAGTTCTTC	CASGVWSGRNNEQFF	.	.	TRBV2	TRBJ2-1	15
TGCGCCAGCAGCCAAGAGGGACTAGCGGGAGCTTACGAGCAGTACTTC	CASSQEGLAGAYEQYF	TRBD2	.	TRBV4-1	TRBJ2-7	16
TGTGCCAGCAGCTTAGTGGGCGGGGGGGCCCTTATAGAGACCCAGTACTTC	CASSLVGGGALIETQYF	TRBD2	.	TRBV7-2	TRBJ2-5	17
TGTGCCAGCAGGTCTCAGGGGGGAAATGGAAACACCATATATTTT	CASRSQGGNGNTIYF	TRBD1	.	TRBV7-2	TRBJ1-3	15
TGTGCCTGGCAAGAGGGGGCCGATGGCTACACCTTC	CAWQEGADGYTF	TRBD1	.	TRBV30	TRBJ1-2	12
TGTGCCAGCAGCCCCGGGACTAGCGTGCTCTACGAGCAGTACTTC	CASSPGTSVLYEQYF	TRBD2	.	TRBV7-3	TRBJ2-7	15
TGTGCCAGCTCACCACCAACCGGGACCTACGAGCAGTACTTC	CASSPPTGTYEQYF	.	.	TRBV18	TRBJ2-7	14
TGTGCCAGCAGCACCTACACAGGTATCCCCTCCGCTTTCTTT	CASSTYTGIPSAFF	.	.	TRBV7-2	TRBJ1-1	14
TGTGCCAGCAGCCAAGATAGCGGGCTTGGCTATGGCTACACCTTC	CASSQDSGLGYGYTF	.	once	TRBV4-2	TRBJ1-2	15
TGTGCCAGCAGCCCTATCTCGACTGTGAACTATGGCTACACCTTC	CASSPISTVNYGYTF	.	.	TRBV7-9	TRBJ1-2	15
TGTGCCAGCACCGAAAAATCTGCGGAGCAGTTCTTC	CASTEKSAEQFF	.	.	TRBV16	TRBJ2-1	12
TGTGCCAGCAGCTTGCAGCGGGGCACTGAAGCTTTCTTT	CASSLQRGTEAFF	.	few	TRBV5-6	TRBJ1-1	13
TGTGCCAGCAGCCAAGATGTAAGGGGCCAAAGGGCTTTCTTT	CASSQDVRGQRAFF	.	.	TRBV4-2	TRBJ1-1	14
TGTGCCAGCAGTTACCTGGACAGCAGGTCTGAAAAACTGTTTTTT	CASSYLDSRSEKLFF	.	.	TRBV6-5	TRBJ1-4	15
TGTGCCAGCAGCGAGAGACTAGCGGGAAAAGATACGCAGTATTTT	CASSERLAGKDTQYF	TRBD2	.	TRBV14	TRBJ2-3	15
TGTGCCAGCAGCTCTCGCTCCTACGAGCAGTACTTC	CASSSRSYEQYF	.	.	TRBV7-8	TRBJ2-7	12
TGTGCCAGCAGCCTCGGGACAGAGTACCAAGAGACCCAGTACTTC	CASSLGTEYQETQYF	TRBD1	.	TRBV5-6	TRBJ2-5	15
TGTGCCAGCTCAGCTGACAGGGGGAAGGGTGCGGATCAGCCCCAGCATTTT	CASSADRGKGADQPQHF	TRBD1	.	TRBV18	TRBJ1-5	17
TGTGCCAGCCTCCCCCGACAGGGGCGGGATGAAAAACTGTTTTTT	CASLPRQGRDEKLFF	TRBD1	.	TRBV27	TRBJ1-4	15
TGTGCCAGCAGTTTTACAGGTGAAAAACTGTTTTTT	CASSFTGEKLFF	.	.	TRBV28	TRBJ1-4	12
TGTGCCAGCAGCCGGACTAGCGGGCAAGAGACCCAGTACTTC	CASSRTSGQETQYF	TRBD2	.	TRBV11-1	TRBJ2-5	14
TGTGCCAGCAGTTTATTCGAGCGGAATGAGCAGTTCTTC	CASSLFERNEQFF	.	.	TRBV27	TRBJ2-1	13
TGTGCTAGTGGTTTGGGACAGGGGCATAACTACGAGCAGTACTTC	CASGLGQGHNYEQYF	TRBD1	.	TRBV12-5	TRBJ2-7	15
TGTGCCAGCAAGGCTAGCGGGAATTCCTACGAGCAGTACTTC	CASKASGNSYEQYF	TRBD2	.	TRBV28	TRBJ2-7	14
TGCGCCAGCAGCCCCGACAGGGCTGGCTACGAGCAGTACTTC	CASSPDRAGYEQYF	TRBD1	.	TRBV5-1	TRBJ2-7	14
TGTGCCAGTAGTCAGGGGGACACTGAAGCTTTCTTT	CASSQGDTEAFF	TRBD1	.	TRBV19	TRBJ1-1	12
TGTGCCAGCTCGGGGTCGGACAGGGGGCAGACTGAAGCTTTCTTT	CASSGSDRGQTEAFF	TRBD1	.	TRBV28	TRBJ1-1	15
TGTGCCAGCACCGCCGGGACTCCAAATAATGAGCAGTTCTTC	CASTAGTPNNEQFF	.	.	TRBV2	TRBJ2-1	14
TGTGCCAGCAGCGTAGAGGGACTAGCGGGTTACAATGAGCAGTTCTTC	CASSVEGLAGYNEQFF	TRBD2	.	TRBV11-2	TRBJ2-1	16
TGTGCCAGCAGCTTGAAGTGGACCCCTAGCGGGAGTTACAATGAGCAGTTCTTC	CASSLKWTPSGSYNEQFF	TRBD2	.	TRBV7-9	TRBJ2-1	18
TGTGCCAGAAGCCTGGGGACTAGCGGGAGTAGCAGCGACGAGCAGTACTTC	CARSLGTSGSSSDEQYF	TRBD2	.	TRBV5-3	TRBJ2-7	17
TGTGCCAGTATGGGACTAGCGGACACCGGGGAGCTGTTTTTT	CASMGLADTGELFF	TRBD2	.	TRBV27	TRBJ2-2	14
TGCGCCAGCAGCCAAGGTCTGTTCGACAGACACCCGCGGGGCTACACCTTC	CASSQGLFDRHPRGYTF	.	few	TRBV4-1	TRBJ1-2	17
TGTGCCAGCAGCCGTCCCGGGACAGGCAATGAGCAGTTCTTC	CASSRPGTGNEQFF	TRBD1	.	TRBV28	TRBJ2-1	14
TGCAGCGCTCGCGGGGCCAGCACAGATACGCAGTATTTT	CSARGASTDTQYF	.	.	TRBV29-1	TRBJ2-3	13
TGTGCCAGCAGTTTTCCGGACAGCTACGAGCAGTACTTC	CASSFPDSYEQYF	.	.	TRBV28	TRBJ2-7	13
TGTGCCATCAAGGGCAGGGGCCCCGAAGAGACCCAGTACTTC	CAIKGRGPEETQYF	.	.	TRBV10-3	TRBJ2-5	14
TGTGCCAGCAGTTTATCCTCCGGGACAGGGGCTAATCAGCCCCAGCATTTT	CASSLSSGTGANQPQHF	TRBD1	.	TRBV27	TRBJ1-5	17
TGTGCCAGCAGCCCCGGACGGGGTGAGACCCAGTACTTC	CASSPGRGETQYF	.	.	TRBV14	TRBJ2-5	13
TGTGCCAGCAGTCCGTCTAGTCTTAACACCGGGGAGCTGTTTTTT	CASSPSSLNTGELFF	.	.	TRBV7-9	TRBJ2-2	15
TGCGCCAGCAGCTTGGGAGCGGGGCGGTCCTACGAGCAGTACTTC	CASSLGAGRSYEQYF	TRBD2	.	TRBV5-1	TRBJ2-7	15
TGTGCCAGCAGCTTAGAGGCTAGCGGCCAAAATGAGCAGTTCTTC	CASSLEASGQNEQFF	TRBD2	.	TRBV7-9	TRBJ2-1	15
TGTGCCAGCAGCGGGGGGGGACTGGGGTCAGAGACCCAGTACTTC	CASSGGGLGSETQYF	TRBD2	.	TRBV9	TRBJ2-5	15
TGCGCCAGCAGCACGGAAGGACAGGCGGAGCAGTACTTC	CASSTEGQAEQYF	TRBD1	.	TRBV5-1	TRBJ2-7	13
TGTGCCATCAGTGGACGGACAGACATGAACACTGAAGCTTTCTTT	CAISGRTDMNTEAFF	.	.	TRBV10-3	TRBJ1-1	15